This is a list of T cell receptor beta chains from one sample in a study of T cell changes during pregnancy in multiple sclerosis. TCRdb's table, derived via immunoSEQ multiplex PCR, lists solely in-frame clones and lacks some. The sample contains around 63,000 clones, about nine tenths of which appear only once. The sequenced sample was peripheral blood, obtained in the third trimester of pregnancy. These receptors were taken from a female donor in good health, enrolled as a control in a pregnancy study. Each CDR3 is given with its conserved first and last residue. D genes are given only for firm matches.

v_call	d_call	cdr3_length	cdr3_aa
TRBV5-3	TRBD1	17	CARSWGKISRGQETQYF
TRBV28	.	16	CASSLISRVSRYGYTF
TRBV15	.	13	CATSRDSGTEAFF
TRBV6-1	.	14	CASRRRQGNQPQHF
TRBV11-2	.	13	CASSLGRAQPQHF
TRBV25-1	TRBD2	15	CASSEVLADRDTQYF
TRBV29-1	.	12	CSGGHSTYGYTF
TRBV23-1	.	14	CASSQSSIAEKLFF
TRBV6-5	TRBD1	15	CASSRTGDRNQPQHF
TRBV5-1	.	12	CASSLERGGYTF